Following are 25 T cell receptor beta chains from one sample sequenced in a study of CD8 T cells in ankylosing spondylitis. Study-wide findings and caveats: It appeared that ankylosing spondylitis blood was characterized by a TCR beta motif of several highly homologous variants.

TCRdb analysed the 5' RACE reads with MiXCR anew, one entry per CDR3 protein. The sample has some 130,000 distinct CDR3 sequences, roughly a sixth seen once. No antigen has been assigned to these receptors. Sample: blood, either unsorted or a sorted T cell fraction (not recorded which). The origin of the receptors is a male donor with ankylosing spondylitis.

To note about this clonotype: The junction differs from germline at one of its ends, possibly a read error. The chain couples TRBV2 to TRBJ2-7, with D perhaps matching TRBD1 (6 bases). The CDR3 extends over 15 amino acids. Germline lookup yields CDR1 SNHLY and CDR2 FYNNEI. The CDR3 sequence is CAGTEVHDRSYEQYF. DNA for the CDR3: TGCGCTGGCACAGAAGTACATGACAGGTCCTACGAGCAGTACTTC.

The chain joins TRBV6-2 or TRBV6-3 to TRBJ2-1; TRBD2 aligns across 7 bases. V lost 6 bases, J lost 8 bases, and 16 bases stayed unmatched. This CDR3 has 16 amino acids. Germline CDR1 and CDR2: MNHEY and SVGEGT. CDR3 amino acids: CASSSVLIGRDDEQFF. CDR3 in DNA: TGTGCCAGCAGCTCCGTACTTATTGGGAGGGACGATGAGCAGTTCTTC.

CDR3 sequence reads: CASSPSGGNEQFF. The DNA of the CDR3 is TGTGCCAGCAGCCCGTCGGGGGGAAATGAGCAGTTCTTC. This chain links TRBV28 with TRBJ2-1; TRBD2 aligns across 7 bases. The CDR3 totals 13 residues. The ends lost 6 bases at V and 7 bases at J; junction bases unmatched: 6. Germline V gene lookup returns CDR1 MDHEN and CDR2 SYDVKM.

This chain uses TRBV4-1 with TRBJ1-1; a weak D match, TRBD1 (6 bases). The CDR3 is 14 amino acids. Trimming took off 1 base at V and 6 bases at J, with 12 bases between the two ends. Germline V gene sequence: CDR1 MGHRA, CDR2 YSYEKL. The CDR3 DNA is TGCGCCAGCAGCCAAGGGGTCGGGGGCGCTGAAGCTTTCTTT. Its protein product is CASSQGVGGAEAFF.

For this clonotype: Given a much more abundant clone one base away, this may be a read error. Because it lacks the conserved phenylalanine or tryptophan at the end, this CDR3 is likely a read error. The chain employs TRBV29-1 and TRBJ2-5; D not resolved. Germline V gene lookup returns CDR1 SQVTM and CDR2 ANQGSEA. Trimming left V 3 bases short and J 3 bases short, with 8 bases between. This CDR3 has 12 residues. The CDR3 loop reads CSVDGGEETQYS. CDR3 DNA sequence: TGCAGCGTTGATGGCGGTGAAGAGACCCAGTACTCC.

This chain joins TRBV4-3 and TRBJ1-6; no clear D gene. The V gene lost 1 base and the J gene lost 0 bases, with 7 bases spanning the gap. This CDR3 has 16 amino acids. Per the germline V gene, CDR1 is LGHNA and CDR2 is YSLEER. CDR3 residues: CASSQAVASYNSPLHF. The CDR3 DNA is TGCGCCAGCAGCCAAGCCGTGGCCTCCTATAATTCACCCCTCCACTTT.

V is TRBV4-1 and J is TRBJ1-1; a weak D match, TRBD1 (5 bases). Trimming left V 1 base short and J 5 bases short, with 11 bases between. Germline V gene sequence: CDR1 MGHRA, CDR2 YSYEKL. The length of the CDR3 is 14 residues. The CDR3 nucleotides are TGCGCCAGCAGCCAAGTAGGGGATGGAACTGAAGCTTTCTTT. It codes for CASSQVGDGTEAFF.

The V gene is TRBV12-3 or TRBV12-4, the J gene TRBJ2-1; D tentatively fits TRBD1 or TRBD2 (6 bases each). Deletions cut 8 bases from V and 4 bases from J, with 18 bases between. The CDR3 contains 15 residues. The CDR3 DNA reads TGTGCCAGCCGAAGGGGGGAGCAGCCGTACAATGAGCAGTTCTTC. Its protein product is CASRRGEQPYNEQFF.

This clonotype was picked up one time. The CDR3 reads CSAREHTYEQYF. The CDR3 DNA reads as TGCAGTGCTAGAGAGCATACCTACGAGCAGTACTTC. The chain couples TRBV20-1 to TRBJ2-7; no clear D gene. CDR3 length equals 12 residues. Germline V gene data show CDR1 as DFQATT and CDR2 as SNEGSKA (reference sequence). Trimming took off 0 bases at V and 2 bases at J, with 5 bases between the two ends.

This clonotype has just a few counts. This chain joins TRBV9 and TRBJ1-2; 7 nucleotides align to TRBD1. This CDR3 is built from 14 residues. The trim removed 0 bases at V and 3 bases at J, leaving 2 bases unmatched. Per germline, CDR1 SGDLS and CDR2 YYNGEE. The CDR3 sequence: CASSVGDSYYGYTF. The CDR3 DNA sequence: TGTGCCAGCAGCGTAGGGGACAGTTACTATGGCTACACCTTC.

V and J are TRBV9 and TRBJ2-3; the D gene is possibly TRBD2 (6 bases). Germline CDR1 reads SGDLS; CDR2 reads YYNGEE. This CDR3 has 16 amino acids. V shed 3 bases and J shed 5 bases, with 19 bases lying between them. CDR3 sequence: CASSAFSGKAVDTQYF. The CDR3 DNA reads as TGTGCCAGCAGCGCTTTTAGCGGAAAGGCCGTAGATACGCAGTATTTT.

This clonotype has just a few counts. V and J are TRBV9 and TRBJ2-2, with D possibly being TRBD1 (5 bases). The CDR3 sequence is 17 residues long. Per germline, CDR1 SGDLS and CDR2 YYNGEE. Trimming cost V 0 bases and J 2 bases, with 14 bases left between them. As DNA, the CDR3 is TGTGCCAGCAGCGTAGCTTCAGGGCGAATAAACACCGGGGAGCTGTTTTTT. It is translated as CASSVASGRINTGELFF.

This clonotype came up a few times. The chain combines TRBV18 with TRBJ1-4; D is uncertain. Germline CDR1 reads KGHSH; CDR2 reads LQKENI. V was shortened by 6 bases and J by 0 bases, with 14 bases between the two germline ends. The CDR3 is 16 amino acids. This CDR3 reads CASSPRTVATNEKLFF. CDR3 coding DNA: TGTGCCAGCTCGCCCCGGACTGTCGCAACTAATGAAAAACTGTTTTTT.

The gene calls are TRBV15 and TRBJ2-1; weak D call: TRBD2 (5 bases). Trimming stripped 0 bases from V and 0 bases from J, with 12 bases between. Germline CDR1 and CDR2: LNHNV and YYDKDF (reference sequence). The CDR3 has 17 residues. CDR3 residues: CATSREYSGGSYNEQFF. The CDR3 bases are TGTGCCACCAGCAGAGAGTATTCAGGAGGCTCCTACAATGAGCAGTTCTTC.

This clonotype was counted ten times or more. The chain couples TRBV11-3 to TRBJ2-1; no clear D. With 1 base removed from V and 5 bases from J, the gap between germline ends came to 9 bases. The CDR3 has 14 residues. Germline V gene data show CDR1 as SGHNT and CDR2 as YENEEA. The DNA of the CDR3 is TGTGCCAGCAGCTTAGGTCCTCTCCACAATGAGCAGTTCTTC. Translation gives CASSLGPLHNEQFF.

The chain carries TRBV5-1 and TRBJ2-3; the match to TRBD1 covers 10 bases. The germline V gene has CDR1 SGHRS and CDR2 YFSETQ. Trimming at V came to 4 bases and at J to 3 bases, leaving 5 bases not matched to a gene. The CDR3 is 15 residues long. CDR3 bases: TGCGCCAGCAGCAGCGGACAGGGGGAAACAGATACGCAGTATTTT. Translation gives CASSSGQGETDTQYF.

DNA for the CDR3: TGTGCCAGCAGCCCTAGCGGCACAGATACGCAGTATTTT. This encodes CASSPSGTDTQYF. The chain combines TRBV7-9 with TRBJ2-3; tentatively, D is TRBD2 (6 bases). This CDR3 has 13 residues. Per the germline V gene, CDR1 is SEHNR and CDR2 is FQNEAQ (reference sequence). V lost 5 bases and J 1 base, leaving 7 bases between the germline ends.

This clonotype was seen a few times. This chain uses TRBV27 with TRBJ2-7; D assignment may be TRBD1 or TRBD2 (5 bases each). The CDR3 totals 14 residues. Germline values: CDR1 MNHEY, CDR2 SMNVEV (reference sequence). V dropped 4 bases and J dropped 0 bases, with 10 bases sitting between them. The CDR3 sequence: CASSSGTFSYEQYF. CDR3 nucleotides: TGTGCCAGCAGTTCCGGGACCTTCTCCTACGAGCAGTACTTC.

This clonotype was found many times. The CDR3 protein is CASSERAGNTGELFF. CDR3 nucleotide sequence: TGTGCCAGCAGTGAACGGGCAGGGAACACCGGGGAGCTGTTTTTT. The V and J genes are TRBV6-4 and TRBJ2-2; no firm D call. The germline CDR1 and CDR2 sequences are MRHNA and SNTAGT. This CDR3 spans 15 amino acids. The V gene lost 3 bases and the J gene lost 1 base, with 9 bases spanning the gap.

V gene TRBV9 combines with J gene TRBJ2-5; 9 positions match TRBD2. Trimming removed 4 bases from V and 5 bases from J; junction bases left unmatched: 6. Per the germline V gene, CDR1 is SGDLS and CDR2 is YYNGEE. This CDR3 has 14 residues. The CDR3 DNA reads TGTGCCAGCAGCCCGGGACTAGCCCCGGAGACCCAGTACTTC. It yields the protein CASSPGLAPETQYF.

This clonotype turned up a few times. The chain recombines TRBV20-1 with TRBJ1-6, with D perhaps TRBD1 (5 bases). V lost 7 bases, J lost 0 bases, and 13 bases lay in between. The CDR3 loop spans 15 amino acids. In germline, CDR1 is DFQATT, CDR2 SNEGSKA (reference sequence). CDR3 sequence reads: CSGSVRGSYNSPLHF. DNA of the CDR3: TGCAGTGGTAGCGTGAGGGGCTCCTATAATTCACCCCTCCACTTT.

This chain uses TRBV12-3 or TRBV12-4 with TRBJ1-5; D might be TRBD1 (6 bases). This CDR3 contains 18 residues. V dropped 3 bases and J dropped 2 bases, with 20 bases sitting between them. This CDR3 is CASSFVPGAMGGNQPQHF. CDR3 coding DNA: TGTGCCAGCAGTTTCGTTCCGGGGGCGATGGGTGGCAATCAGCCCCAGCATTTT.

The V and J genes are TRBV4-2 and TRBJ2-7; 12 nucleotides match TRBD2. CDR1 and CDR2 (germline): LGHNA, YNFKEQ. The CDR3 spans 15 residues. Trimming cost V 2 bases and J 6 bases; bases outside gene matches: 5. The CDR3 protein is CASSQPGLAGFEQYF. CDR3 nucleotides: TGTGCCAGCAGCCAACCGGGACTAGCGGGCTTCGAGCAGTACTTC.

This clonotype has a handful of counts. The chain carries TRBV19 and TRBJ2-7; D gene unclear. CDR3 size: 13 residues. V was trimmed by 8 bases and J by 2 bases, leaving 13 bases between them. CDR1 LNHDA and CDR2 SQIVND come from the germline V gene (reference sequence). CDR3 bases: TGTGCCAGTTCTTCGCCCCGTACCTACGAGCAGTACTTC. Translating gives CASSSPRTYEQYF.

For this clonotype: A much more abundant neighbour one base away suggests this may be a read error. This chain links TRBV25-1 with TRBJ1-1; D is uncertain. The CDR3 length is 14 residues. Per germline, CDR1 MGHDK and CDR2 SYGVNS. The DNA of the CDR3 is TGTGCCAGCAGTGAAGGTGGATGGCCGCTTGAAGTTTTCTTT. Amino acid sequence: CASSEGGWPLEVFF. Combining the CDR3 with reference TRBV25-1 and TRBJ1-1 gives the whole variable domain EADIYQTPRYLVIGTGKKITLECSQTMGHDKMYWYQQDPGMELHLIHYSYGVNSTEKGDLSSESTVSRIRTEHFPLTLESARPSHTSQYLCASSEGGWPLEVFFGQGTRLTVV.